This is a list of T cell receptor beta chains from one sample in a study of vaccination and CD4 T cells after COVID-19. TCRdb reanalysed the PCR reads using MiXCR and keeps one entry per CDR3 protein. In the table there are about 7,200 distinct CDR3 sequences, roughly two fifths of which are singletons. Their antigens remain unidentified. The sample consisted of CD4+ T cells from blood, cultured in vitro. These receptors all come from a human donor in good health. CDR3s include the opening cysteine and the closing phenylalanine or tryptophan. Each record gives: D gene, V gene, J gene, clone size, CDR3 DNA, CDR3 protein. D genes are given only for firm matches. Not every row has a clone size; where given, it reads once, few, many or a size class.

d_gene: NA; v_gene: TRBV11-3; j_gene: TRBJ2-1; abundance: NA; CDR3nt: TGTGCCAGCAGCTTAGAAGGGGGGGGCAAACCACTCAGCTCCTACAATGAGCAGTTCTTC; CDR3aa: CASSLEGGGKPLSSYNEQFF
d_gene: NA; v_gene: TRBV20-1; j_gene: TRBJ2-4; abundance: few; CDR3nt: TGCAGTGCTAGAGATCCTTTACAGGCCAAAAACATTCAGTACTTC; CDR3aa: CSARDPLQAKNIQYF
d_gene: NA; v_gene: TRBV6-2/TRBV6-3; j_gene: TRBJ1-6; abundance: NA; CDR3nt: TGTGCCAGCAGTTACAAGGGACCCCTCCACTTT; CDR3aa: CASSYKGPLHF
d_gene: NA; v_gene: TRBV6-2/TRBV6-3; j_gene: TRBJ2-7; abundance: once; CDR3nt: TGTGCCAGCAGCAAAAACGGATACGAGCAGTACTTC; CDR3aa: CASSKNGYEQYF
d_gene: NA; v_gene: TRBV6-2/TRBV6-3; j_gene: TRBJ2-2; abundance: NA; CDR3nt: TGTGCCAGCAGCCGAGGGACCGAGGGGGGGGAGCTGTTTTTT; CDR3aa: CASSRGTEGGELFF
d_gene: TRBD1; v_gene: TRBV7-2; j_gene: TRBJ1-1; abundance: few; CDR3nt: TGTGCCAGCAGCATTTTACAGGGGGATAACACTGAAGCTTTCTTT; CDR3aa: CASSILQGDNTEAFF
d_gene: NA; v_gene: TRBV11-2; j_gene: TRBJ2-2; abundance: NA; CDR3nt: TGTGCCAGCAGCTTAACCGCGCAGGGCGGGGAGCTGTTTTTT; CDR3aa: CASSLTAQGGELFF
d_gene: NA; v_gene: TRBV6-1; j_gene: TRBJ2-7; abundance: few; CDR3nt: TGTGCCAGCAGATTTAGTGGAGAGCAGTACTTC; CDR3aa: CASRFSGEQYF
d_gene: NA; v_gene: TRBV27; j_gene: TRBJ1-6; abundance: NA; CDR3nt: TGTGCCAGCAGCCCCGGATGGGAACGCATGAGCTCACCCCTCCACTTT; CDR3aa: CASSPGWERMSSPLHF
d_gene: TRBD1; v_gene: TRBV11-2; j_gene: TRBJ1-2; abundance: once; CDR3nt: TGTGCCAGCAGCTTAGAGGCAGGGGGCGCCTATGGCTACACCTTC; CDR3aa: CASSLEAGGAYGYTF
d_gene: NA; v_gene: TRBV29-1; j_gene: TRBJ1-2; abundance: NA; CDR3nt: TGCACCACATATAGCATCGGCGGCTACACCTTC; CDR3aa: CTTYSIGGYTF
d_gene: NA; v_gene: TRBV6-4; j_gene: TRBJ1-1; abundance: NA; CDR3nt: TGTGCCACAACAAAGCCTAACTTTAACACTGAAGCTTTCTTT; CDR3aa: CATTKPNFNTEAFF
d_gene: NA; v_gene: TRBV6-1; j_gene: TRBJ1-3; abundance: few; CDR3nt: TGTGCCAGCCTGATAGACCCCTACTCTTCTGGAAACACCATATATTTT; CDR3aa: CASLIDPYSSGNTIYF
d_gene: TRBD1; v_gene: TRBV30; j_gene: TRBJ1-1; abundance: NA; CDR3nt: TGTGCCTGCTACTACTTAGGGACAGAGTTCTTT; CDR3aa: CACYYLGTEFF
d_gene: TRBD1; v_gene: TRBV5-1; j_gene: TRBJ2-4; abundance: NA; CDR3nt: TGCGCCAGCAGCCACCAGACAGGGGCCATAGCCAAAAACATTCAGTACTTC; CDR3aa: CASSHQTGAIAKNIQYF
d_gene: NA; v_gene: TRBV11-2; j_gene: TRBJ2-3; abundance: NA; CDR3nt: TGTGCCAGCAGCTTGGTAGCTAGCACAGATACGCAGTATTTT; CDR3aa: CASSLVASTDTQYF
d_gene: TRBD2; v_gene: TRBV7-2; j_gene: TRBJ2-5; abundance: NA; CDR3nt: TGTGCCAGCAGCTTTACGGGGGGGCAAGAGACCCAGTACTTC; CDR3aa: CASSFTGGQETQYF
d_gene: TRBD1; v_gene: TRBV28; j_gene: TRBJ1-2; abundance: NA; CDR3nt: TGTGCCAGCAGACGACAGGGGGTCTATGGCTACACCTTC; CDR3aa: CASRRQGVYGYTF
d_gene: NA; v_gene: TRBV7-6; j_gene: TRBJ1-1; abundance: NA; CDR3nt: TGTGCCAGCAGCTTAGCAGGGGCGAACACTGAAGCTTTCTTT; CDR3aa: CASSLAGANTEAFF
d_gene: NA; v_gene: TRBV10-3; j_gene: TRBJ2-5; abundance: few; CDR3nt: TGTGCCATCAGTGAGGTGAAATTCGCCGAGACCCAGTACTTC; CDR3aa: CAISEVKFAETQYF
d_gene: NA; v_gene: TRBV29-1; j_gene: TRBJ2-7; abundance: NA; CDR3nt: TGCAGCGTGAGGGACGGCTACGAGCAGTACTTC; CDR3aa: CSVRDGYEQYF
d_gene: NA; v_gene: TRBV6-2/TRBV6-3; j_gene: TRBJ2-7; abundance: NA; CDR3nt: TGTGCCAGCAGCCTGGACGTTAGCTCCTACGAGCAGTACTTC; CDR3aa: CASSLDVSSYEQYF
d_gene: TRBD2; v_gene: TRBV20-1; j_gene: TRBJ2-3; abundance: NA; CDR3nt: TGCAGTGCTTCCTCAAGGACTAGCGGGAGGGGGGATCGTGCAGATACGCAGTATTTT; CDR3aa: CSASSRTSGRGDRADTQYF
d_gene: TRBD1; v_gene: TRBV6-2/TRBV6-3; j_gene: TRBJ2-7; abundance: few; CDR3nt: TGTGCCAGCAGTTCCTCCGGGACAGGGTCCCCCGAGCAGTACTTC; CDR3aa: CASSSSGTGSPEQYF
d_gene: NA; v_gene: TRBV6-2/TRBV6-3; j_gene: TRBJ2-7; abundance: NA; CDR3nt: TGTGCCAGCAGTAGGACGGGGAGCTCCTACGAGCAGTACTTC; CDR3aa: CASSRTGSSYEQYF
d_gene: TRBD2; v_gene: TRBV2; j_gene: TRBJ2-3; abundance: NA; CDR3nt: TGTGCCACCGGGGGGGGCCTCACAGATACGCAGTATTTT; CDR3aa: CATGGGLTDTQYF
d_gene: TRBD2; v_gene: TRBV19; j_gene: TRBJ2-2; abundance: NA; CDR3nt: TGTGCCAGTAGTATGGTGACTAGCGGGGGGGCGATGTTTTTT; CDR3aa: CASSMVTSGGAMFF
d_gene: NA; v_gene: TRBV29-1; j_gene: TRBJ2-3; abundance: NA; CDR3nt: TGCAGCGCTTCTAGGGGAGCCCCGAATACGCAGTATTTT; CDR3aa: CSASRGAPNTQYF
d_gene: NA; v_gene: TRBV25-1; j_gene: TRBJ2-5; abundance: few; CDR3nt: TGTGCCAGCAGTGTCCCCGGGGGCAGGCAAGAGACCCAGTACTTC; CDR3aa: CASSVPGGRQETQYF
d_gene: TRBD2; v_gene: TRBV24-1; j_gene: TRBJ2-5; abundance: few; CDR3nt: TGTGCCACCAGTGGCTCGGAGCGGGGGGTCCAAGAGACCCAGTACTTC; CDR3aa: CATSGSERGVQETQYF
d_gene: NA; v_gene: TRBV29-1; j_gene: TRBJ2-5; abundance: NA; CDR3nt: TGCAGCGTTGACCCGGGGGGCTTGGAGACCCAGTACTTC; CDR3aa: CSVDPGGLETQYF
d_gene: TRBD2; v_gene: TRBV7-2; j_gene: TRBJ2-2; abundance: few; CDR3nt: TGTGCCAGCGGCACGGGCGGGAGTTGGGCCACCGGGGAGCTGTTTTTT; CDR3aa: CASGTGGSWATGELFF
d_gene: TRBD1; v_gene: TRBV6-1; j_gene: TRBJ1-1; abundance: NA; CDR3nt: TGTGCCAGCAGCCGAGGGACAGCGAACACTGAAGCTTTCTTT; CDR3aa: CASSRGTANTEAFF
d_gene: TRBD2; v_gene: TRBV20-1; j_gene: TRBJ2-3; abundance: NA; CDR3nt: TGCAGTGCTAGAGTCCCAGCTAGCGGGAGGGGGACGCAGTATTTT; CDR3aa: CSARVPASGRGTQYF
d_gene: NA; v_gene: TRBV10-3; j_gene: TRBJ2-2; abundance: NA; CDR3nt: TGTGCCATCAGTGAAATGGGGGAGCTGTTTTTT; CDR3aa: CAISEMGELFF
d_gene: NA; v_gene: TRBV6-5; j_gene: TRBJ1-2; abundance: NA; CDR3nt: TGTGCCAGCAGTTATTCGGGGGTTGTTAACTATGGCTACACCTTC; CDR3aa: CASSYSGVVNYGYTF
d_gene: NA; v_gene: TRBV9; j_gene: TRBJ2-7; abundance: NA; CDR3nt: TGTGCCAGCAGCGTAGGAGCTGGCGGGGCCTCCTACGAGCAGTACTTC; CDR3aa: CASSVGAGGASYEQYF
d_gene: NA; v_gene: TRBV7-9; j_gene: TRBJ2-3; abundance: few; CDR3nt: TGTGCCAGCAGCGTCGGACTGGATAAAGATACGCAGTATTTT; CDR3aa: CASSVGLDKDTQYF
d_gene: TRBD2; v_gene: TRBV7-8; j_gene: TRBJ2-1; abundance: NA; CDR3nt: TGTGCCAGCAGCTTAGAATGGCCACCTACTAGCGGGGGCTACAATGAGCAGTTCTTC; CDR3aa: CASSLEWPPTSGGYNEQFF
d_gene: TRBD2; v_gene: TRBV2; j_gene: TRBJ2-7; abundance: NA; CDR3nt: TGTGCCAGCAGGGCTCCGGGACTAGCGGGGGATCGCTCCTACGAGCAGTACTTC; CDR3aa: CASRAPGLAGDRSYEQYF
d_gene: NA; v_gene: TRBV24-1; j_gene: TRBJ2-7; abundance: NA; CDR3nt: TGTGCCACCAGTGATTTTGGATCCGAGCAGTACTTC; CDR3aa: CATSDFGSEQYF
d_gene: TRBD1; v_gene: TRBV5-6; j_gene: TRBJ1-1; abundance: NA; CDR3nt: TGTGCCAGCACGGGGACAGGCTATTCGAACACTGAAGCTTTCTTT; CDR3aa: CASTGTGYSNTEAFF
d_gene: TRBD1; v_gene: TRBV7-6; j_gene: TRBJ2-5; abundance: NA; CDR3nt: TGTGCCAGCAGCTTAGATGCGGCAGGGGGACAAGAGACCCAGTACTTC; CDR3aa: CASSLDAAGGQETQYF
d_gene: TRBD2; v_gene: TRBV27; j_gene: TRBJ2-2; abundance: NA; CDR3nt: TGTGCCAGCAGTTTACCCGGACTAGCGCGGGTCACCGGGGAGCTGTTTTTT; CDR3aa: CASSLPGLARVTGELFF
d_gene: TRBD1; v_gene: TRBV7-2; j_gene: TRBJ2-5; abundance: NA; CDR3nt: TGTGCCAGCAGCTCGGGGACAGGGCTAGAGACCCAGTACTTC; CDR3aa: CASSSGTGLETQYF
d_gene: TRBD1; v_gene: TRBV20-1; j_gene: TRBJ1-1; abundance: few; CDR3nt: TGCAGTGTTAAACAGGGACAGTTTACCACTGAAGCTTTCTTT; CDR3aa: CSVKQGQFTTEAFF
d_gene: TRBD2; v_gene: TRBV2; j_gene: TRBJ2-1; abundance: once; CDR3nt: TGTGCCAGCCTACTAGCGGGGGTTTCCAATGAGCAGTTCTTC; CDR3aa: CASLLAGVSNEQFF
d_gene: NA; v_gene: TRBV11-2; j_gene: TRBJ2-5; abundance: few; CDR3nt: TGTGCCAGCAGGGCTTTACTAGAGACCCAGTACTTC; CDR3aa: CASRALLETQYF
d_gene: NA; v_gene: TRBV6-1; j_gene: TRBJ1-2; abundance: NA; CDR3nt: TGTGCCAGCAGTGAAGGGTCGGGCCTATCTATGTATGGCTACACCTTC; CDR3aa: CASSEGSGLSMYGYTF
d_gene: TRBD2; v_gene: TRBV7-9; j_gene: TRBJ2-3; abundance: NA; CDR3nt: TGTGCCAGCAGTACTGCGGGGGGGCCTACAGATACGCAGTATTTT; CDR3aa: CASSTAGGPTDTQYF
d_gene: NA; v_gene: TRBV20-1; j_gene: TRBJ1-1; abundance: NA; CDR3nt: TGCAGGGCCACGGGCCCTGAAGCTTTCTTT; CDR3aa: CRATGPEAFF
d_gene: TRBD1; v_gene: TRBV11-2; j_gene: TRBJ1-2; abundance: large; CDR3nt: TGTGCAGTTTGGGACAGGGAGGTGGGTGGCTACACCTTC; CDR3aa: CAVWDREVGGYTF